This T cell receptor (beta chain) was recorded in a study of T cell changes during pregnancy in multiple sclerosis. The V and J ends lost 3 bases and 1 base respectively, with 7 bases between them. The CDR3 runs to 13 residues. CDR1 SGHRS and CDR2 YFSETQ come from the germline V gene. Sequenced by immunoSEQ multiplex PCR; TCRdb stores in-frame clones only, minus some. The data show under 50,000 clones, 85% to 95% seen once. The input for sequencing was CD4+ T cells from peripheral blood mononuclear cells, taken after pregnancy. The rearrangement joins TRBV5-1 to TRBJ1-1; D is possibly TRBD1 (5 bases). The TCR sequence derives from a female donor with multiple sclerosis, enrolled in a pregnancy study. DNA of the CDR3: TGCGCCAGCAGCTGGGGGGGGAACACTGAAGCTTTCTTT. The encoded protein is CASSWGGNTEAFF. The full variable domain, with the rest looked up from reference TRBV5-1 and TRBJ1-1, is KAGVTQTPRYLIKTRGQQVTLSCSPISGHRSVSWYQQTPGQGLQFLFEYFSETQRNKGNFPGRFSGRQFSNSRSEMNVSTLELGDSALYLCASSWGGNTEAFFGQGTRLTVV.